The next 4 T cell receptor beta chains were all read from a single sample in a study of PD-1 and CTLA-4 blockade in melanoma. Sequencing used immunoSEQ multiplex PCR; TCRdb keeps in-frame clones, though not all of them. The repertoire has fewer than 35,000 clones, 88% of them found once; the top ten carry roughly 7%. Source: CD8+ T cells from peripheral blood, taken from a patient given anti-PD-1 treatment. The receptor set was obtained from a human donor with melanoma.

The genes are TRBV6-6 and TRBJ2-1; D not certain. This CDR3 has 11 residues. Germline CDR1 is MNHNY and CDR2 is SVGAGI (reference sequence). Trimming took off 0 bases at V and 10 bases at J, with 4 bases between the two ends. The CDR3 spells CASSYSGEQFF. In DNA form, the CDR3 reads TGTGCCAGCAGTTACTCCGGGGAGCAGTTCTTC.

The chain carries TRBV5-5 and TRBJ2-7; D not certain. V was clipped by 1 base and J by 5 bases, with 10 bases between them. CDR1 is SGHKS and CDR2 is YYEKEE in the germline V gene (reference sequence). The CDR3 runs to 13 residues. For the CDR3, the DNA is TGTGCCAGCAGCTTGAGGCCTCCGAACGAGCAGTACTTC. Translating it yields CASSLRPPNEQYF.

The chain is built from TRBV6-6 and TRBJ2-4; D ambiguous. The V gene lost 7 bases and the J gene lost 6 bases, with 4 bases spanning the gap. Germline CDR1 MNHNY, CDR2 SVGAGI (reference sequence). This CDR3 is 10 amino acids long. CDR3: CASTSNIQYF. The DNA of the CDR3 is TGTGCCAGCACCTCAAACATTCAGTACTTC.

V usage is TRBV30 and J usage is TRBJ2-1, with 11 bases fitting TRBD2. Losses at the gene ends were 1 base for V and 7 bases for J; bases not matched to a gene: 3. The length of the CDR3 is 14 residues. Germline V CDR1 and CDR2: GTSNPN, SVGIG (reference sequence). CDR3 protein: CAWSGVAGGNEQFF. The CDR3 DNA reads as TGTGCCTGGAGTGGAGTAGCGGGGGGGAATGAGCAGTTCTTC.